The TCR beta chain under discussion was sequenced for a study of blood T cells in healthy people across ages. Combining a sample-barcoded 5' primer with a J-beta primer mix, a second PCR ran for about 6 to 11 cycles. TCRdb re-called the 5' RACE reads through MiXCR, storing one row per CDR3 protein. The table has fewer than 800,000 distinct CDR3 sequences, about 30% seen once. Healthy Caucasians from Russia aged roughly 6 to 90 served as donors. At least ten counts were recorded for this clonotype. J gave up 2 bases and V 10 bases, and 10 bases lay outside the gene matches. The length of the CDR3 is 15 residues. Germline CDR1 is MNHEY and CDR2 is SVGEGT.

This sequence was found in an elderly woman in good health. This sequence joins TRBV6-2 or TRBV6-3 and TRBJ2-7; the match to TRBD1 covers 11 bases. The specimen sequenced was blood. DNA for the CDR3: TGTGCCATCCTGAGCCCGGGACAGGGGGCCTACGAGCAGTACTTC. Translated, it gives CAILSPGQGAYEQYF.